This T cell receptor beta chain is from a study of T cells in Graves' hyperthyroidism and ophthalmopathy. Study information: Peripheral blood was secured at the point of initial diagnosis, before any treatment.

Findings and caveats of the study: Before onset, ophthalmopathy was predicted by the model a median 6.5 months earlier.

At least ten counts were recorded for this clonotype. Its antigen is unknown. Amplification yielded TCR beta CDR3 regions, with RNA transcripts as the source. Carried out on the TCR CDR3, a first-round RT-PCR used the HTBI primer set. TCRdb ran MiXCR on the multiplex PCR reads and lists one entry per CDR3 protein. The sample yields roughly 180,000 distinct CDR3 sequences, about 9.4% seen once. Source material for PBMCs was more than 7.5 ml fresh peripheral blood. With 3 bases removed from V and 2 bases from J, the gap between germline ends came to 17 bases. This CDR3 is 17 amino acids long. Germline CDR1 reads LNHDA; CDR2 reads SQIVND (reference sequence).

Material for sequencing was blood. The rearrangement uses TRBV19 and TRBJ1-5, with D possibly TRBD1 on 6 matching bases. The TCR was taken from a woman younger than 35 with Graves' hyperthyroidism that later progressed to Graves' ophthalmopathy. The DNA of the CDR3 is TGTGCCAGTAGTATGGGGCGGGGGGCTAGGGGCAATCAGCCCCAGCATTTT. Protein: CASSMGRGARGNQPQHF. Drawing the rest from reference TRBV19 and TRBJ1-5, the complete variable domain is DGGITQSPKYLFRKEGQNVTLSCEQNLNHDAMYWYRQDPGQGLRLIYYSQIVNDFQKGDIAEGYSVSREKKESFPLTVTSAQKNPTAFYLCASSMGRGARGNQPQHFGDGTRLSIL.